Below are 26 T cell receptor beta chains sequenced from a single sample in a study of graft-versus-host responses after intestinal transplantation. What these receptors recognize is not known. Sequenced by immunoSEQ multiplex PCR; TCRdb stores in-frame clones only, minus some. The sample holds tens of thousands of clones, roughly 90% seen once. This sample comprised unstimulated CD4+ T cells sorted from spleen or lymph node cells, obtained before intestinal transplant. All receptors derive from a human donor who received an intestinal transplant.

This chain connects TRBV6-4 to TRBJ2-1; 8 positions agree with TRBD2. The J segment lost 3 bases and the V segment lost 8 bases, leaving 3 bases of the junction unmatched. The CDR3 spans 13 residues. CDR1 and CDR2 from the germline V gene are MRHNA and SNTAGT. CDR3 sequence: CASLAGGYNEQFF. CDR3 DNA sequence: TGTGCCAGCTTGGCGGGGGGCTACAATGAGCAGTTCTTC.

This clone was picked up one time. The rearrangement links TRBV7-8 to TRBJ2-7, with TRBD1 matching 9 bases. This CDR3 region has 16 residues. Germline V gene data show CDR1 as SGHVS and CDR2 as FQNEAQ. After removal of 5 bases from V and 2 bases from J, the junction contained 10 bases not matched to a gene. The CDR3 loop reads CASSRTGDRGAYEQYF. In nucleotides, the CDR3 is TGTGCCAGCAGCCGGACGGGAGACAGGGGGGCCTACGAGCAGTACTTC.

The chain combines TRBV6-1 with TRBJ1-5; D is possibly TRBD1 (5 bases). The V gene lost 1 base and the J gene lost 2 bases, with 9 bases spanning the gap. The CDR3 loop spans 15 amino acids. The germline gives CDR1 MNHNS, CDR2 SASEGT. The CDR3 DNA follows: TGTGCCAGCAGTGAAGACAGGTGGGGCAATCAGCCCCAGCATTTT. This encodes CASSEDRWGNQPQHF.

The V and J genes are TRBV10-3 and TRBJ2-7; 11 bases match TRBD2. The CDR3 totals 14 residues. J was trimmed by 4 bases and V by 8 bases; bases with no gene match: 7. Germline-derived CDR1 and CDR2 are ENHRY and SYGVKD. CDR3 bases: TGTGCCATCCGACGACTAGCGGGGCCTTACGAGCAGTACTTC. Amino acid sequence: CAIRRLAGPYEQYF.

This CDR3 reads CASSLGAGPSRDTQYF. CDR3 in DNA: TGTGCCAGCAGCTTAGGGGCGGGGCCCAGCCGAGATACGCAGTATTTT. This chain links TRBV7-2 with TRBJ2-3, with a weak D call TRBD2 (6 bases). This CDR3 spans 16 amino acids. The V end lost 1 base, the J end lost 5 bases, and 16 bases lay between the germline ends. Germline V lookup: CDR1 SGHTA, CDR2 FQGNSA.

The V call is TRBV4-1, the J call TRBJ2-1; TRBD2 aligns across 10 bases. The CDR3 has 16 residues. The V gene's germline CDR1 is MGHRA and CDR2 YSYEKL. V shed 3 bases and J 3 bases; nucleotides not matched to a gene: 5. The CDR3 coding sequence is TGCGCCAGCAGCCATAGCGGGGGGTATAACTACAATGAGCAGTTCTTC. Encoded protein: CASSHSGGYNYNEQFF.

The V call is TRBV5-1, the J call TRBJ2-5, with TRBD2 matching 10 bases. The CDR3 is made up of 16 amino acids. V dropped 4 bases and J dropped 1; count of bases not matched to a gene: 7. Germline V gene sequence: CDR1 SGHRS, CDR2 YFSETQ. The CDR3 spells CASSDSGLAAQETQYF. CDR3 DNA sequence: TGCGCCAGCAGCGACAGTGGACTAGCGGCCCAAGAGACCCAGTACTTC.

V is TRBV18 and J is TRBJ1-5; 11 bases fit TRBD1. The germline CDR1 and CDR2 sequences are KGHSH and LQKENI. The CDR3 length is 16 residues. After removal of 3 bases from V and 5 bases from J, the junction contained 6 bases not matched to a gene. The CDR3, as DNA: TGTGCCAGCTCACCGACGGGACAGGGGGGTTATCAGCCCCAGCATTTT. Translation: CASSPTGQGGYQPQHF. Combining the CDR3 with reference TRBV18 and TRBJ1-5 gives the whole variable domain NAGVMQNPRHLVRRRGQEARLRCSPMKGHSHVYWYRQLPEEGLKFMVYLQKENIIDESGMPKERFSAEFPKEGPSILRIQQVVRGDSAAYFCASSPTGQGGYQPQHFGDGTRLSIL.

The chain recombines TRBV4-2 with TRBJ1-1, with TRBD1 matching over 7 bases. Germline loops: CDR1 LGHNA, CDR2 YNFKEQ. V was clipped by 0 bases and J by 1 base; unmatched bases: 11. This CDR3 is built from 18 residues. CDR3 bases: TGTGCCAGCAGCCAAGATCCCCCCCAGGGGACAGCGAACACTGAAGCTTTCTTT. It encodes CASSQDPPQGTANTEAFF.

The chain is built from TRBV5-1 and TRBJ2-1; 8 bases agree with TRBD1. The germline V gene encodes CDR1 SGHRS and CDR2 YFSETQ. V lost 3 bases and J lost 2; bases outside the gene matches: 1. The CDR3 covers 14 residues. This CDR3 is CASSSGQAYNEQFF. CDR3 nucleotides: TGCGCCAGCAGCTCGGGACAGGCCTACAATGAGCAGTTCTTC.

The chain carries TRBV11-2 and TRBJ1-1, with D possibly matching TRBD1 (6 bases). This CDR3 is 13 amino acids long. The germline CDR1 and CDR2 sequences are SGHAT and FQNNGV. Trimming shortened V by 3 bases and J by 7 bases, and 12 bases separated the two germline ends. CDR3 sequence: CASSFGQQIEAFF. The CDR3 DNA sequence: TGTGCCAGCAGCTTCGGACAGCAAATTGAAGCTTTCTTT.

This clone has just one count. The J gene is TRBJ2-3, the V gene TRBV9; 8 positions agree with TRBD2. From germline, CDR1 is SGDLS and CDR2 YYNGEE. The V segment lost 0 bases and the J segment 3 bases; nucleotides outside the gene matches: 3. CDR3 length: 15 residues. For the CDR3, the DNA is TGTGCCAGCAGCGTAGGTAGCGGGGAAACAGATACGCAGTATTTT. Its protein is CASSVGSGETDTQYF.

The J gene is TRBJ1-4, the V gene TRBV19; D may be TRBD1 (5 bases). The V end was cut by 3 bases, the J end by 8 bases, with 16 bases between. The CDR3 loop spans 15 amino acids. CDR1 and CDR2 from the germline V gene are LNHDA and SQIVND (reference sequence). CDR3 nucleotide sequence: TGTGCCAGTAGTATCACCGGACAAACACGCGAAAAACTGTTTTTT. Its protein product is CASSITGQTREKLFF.

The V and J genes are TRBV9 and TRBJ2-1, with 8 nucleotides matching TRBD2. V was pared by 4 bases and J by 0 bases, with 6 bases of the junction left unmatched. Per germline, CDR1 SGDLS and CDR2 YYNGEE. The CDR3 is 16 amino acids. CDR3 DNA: TGTGCCAGCAGCTCCCGGGAGGGCCTCTCCTACAATGAGCAGTTCTTC. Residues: CASSSREGLSYNEQFF.

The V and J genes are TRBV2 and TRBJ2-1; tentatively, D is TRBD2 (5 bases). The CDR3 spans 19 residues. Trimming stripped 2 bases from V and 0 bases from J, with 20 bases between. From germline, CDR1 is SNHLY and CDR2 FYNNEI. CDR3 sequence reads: CASSEWASPGSSSYNEQFF. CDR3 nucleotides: TGTGCCAGCAGTGAATGGGCGTCCCCGGGGTCGAGCTCCTACAATGAGCAGTTCTTC.

In DNA, the CDR3 is TGTGCCAGCAGCCAGGGCTTCCCAGAGCAGTTCTTC. This sequence encodes CASSQGFPEQFF. This chain links TRBV5-4 with TRBJ2-1, with a weak D call TRBD1 (5 bases). In germline, CDR1 is SGHNT, CDR2 YYREEE (reference sequence). CDR3 size: 12 residues. Between the trimmed V and J ends, which lost 4 bases and 10 bases, there was a span of 12 bases. Together with reference TRBV5-4 and TRBJ2-1, the CDR3 gives the full variable domain: ETGVTQSPTHLIKTRGQQVTLRCSSQSGHNTVSWYQQALGQGPQFIFQYYREEENGRGNFPPRFSGLQFPNYSSELNVNALELDDSALYLCASSQGFPEQFFGPGTRLTVL.

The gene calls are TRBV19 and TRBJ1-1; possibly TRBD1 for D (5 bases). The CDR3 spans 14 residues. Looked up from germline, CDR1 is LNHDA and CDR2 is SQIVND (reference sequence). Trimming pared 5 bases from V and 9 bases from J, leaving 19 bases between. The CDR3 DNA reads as TGTGCCAGTAGTGCGGGGCCGGCCTCCACCCAAGCTTTCTTT. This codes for CASSAGPASTQAFF.

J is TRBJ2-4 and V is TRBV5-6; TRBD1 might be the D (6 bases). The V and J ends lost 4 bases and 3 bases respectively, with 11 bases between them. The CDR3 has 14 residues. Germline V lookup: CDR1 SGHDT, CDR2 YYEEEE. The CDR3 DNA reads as TGTGCCAGCAGCCCCCCAGGGGTCAAAAACATTCAGTACTTC. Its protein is CASSPPGVKNIQYF.

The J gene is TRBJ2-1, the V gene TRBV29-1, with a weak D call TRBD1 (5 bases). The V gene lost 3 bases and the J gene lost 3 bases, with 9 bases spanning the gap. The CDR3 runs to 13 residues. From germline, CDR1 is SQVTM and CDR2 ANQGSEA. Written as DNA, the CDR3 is TGCAGCGTTGAGGCGACAGACTACAATGAGCAGTTCTTC. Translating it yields CSVEATDYNEQFF.

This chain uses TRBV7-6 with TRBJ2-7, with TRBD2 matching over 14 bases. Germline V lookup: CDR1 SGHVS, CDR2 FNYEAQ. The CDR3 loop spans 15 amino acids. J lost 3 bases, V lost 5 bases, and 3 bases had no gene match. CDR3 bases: TGTGCCAGCAGCCCTGGACTAGCGGGGGGCTACGAGCAGTACTTC. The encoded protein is CASSPGLAGGYEQYF.

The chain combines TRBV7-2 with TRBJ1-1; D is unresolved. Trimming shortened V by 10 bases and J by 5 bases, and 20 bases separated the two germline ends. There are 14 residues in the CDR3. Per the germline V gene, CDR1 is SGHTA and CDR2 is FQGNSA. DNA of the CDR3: TGTGCCATCTCTCCCGCCGGGGTTAGGACTGAAGCTTTCTTT. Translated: CAISPAGVRTEAFF. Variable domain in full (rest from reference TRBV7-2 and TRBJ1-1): GAGVSQSPSNKVTEKGKDVELRCDPISGHTALYWYRQSLGQGLEFLIYFQGNSAPDKSGLPSDRFSAERTGGSVSTLTIQRTQQEDSAVYLCAISPAGVRTEAFFGQGTRLTVV.

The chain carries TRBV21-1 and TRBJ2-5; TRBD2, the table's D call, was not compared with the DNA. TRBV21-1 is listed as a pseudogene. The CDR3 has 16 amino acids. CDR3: CASSKVAGGGGGTQYF. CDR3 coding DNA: TGTGCCAGCAGCAAAGTGGCCGGCGGGGGGGGTGGGACCCAGTACTTC.

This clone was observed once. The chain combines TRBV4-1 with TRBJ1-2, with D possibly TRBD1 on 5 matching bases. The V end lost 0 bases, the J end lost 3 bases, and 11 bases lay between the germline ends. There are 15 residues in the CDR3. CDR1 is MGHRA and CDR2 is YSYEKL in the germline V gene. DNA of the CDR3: TGCGCCAGCAGCCAAGAAGGGGCGGGAGACTATGGCTACACCTTC. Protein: CASSQEGAGDYGYTF.

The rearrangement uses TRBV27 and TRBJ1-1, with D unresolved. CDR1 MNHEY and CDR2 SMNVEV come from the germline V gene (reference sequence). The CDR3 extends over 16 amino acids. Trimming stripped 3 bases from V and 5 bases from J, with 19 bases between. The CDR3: CASSFSPVGGRTEAFF. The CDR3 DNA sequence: TGTGCCAGCAGTTTTAGTCCGGTCGGAGGTAGGACTGAAGCTTTCTTT.

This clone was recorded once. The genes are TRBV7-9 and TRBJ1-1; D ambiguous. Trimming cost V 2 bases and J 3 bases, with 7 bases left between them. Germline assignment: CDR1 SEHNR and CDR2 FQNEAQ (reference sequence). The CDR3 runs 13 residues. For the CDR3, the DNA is TGTGCCAGCAGCTTATTCCGGGACACTGAAGCTTTCTTT. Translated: CASSLFRDTEAFF.

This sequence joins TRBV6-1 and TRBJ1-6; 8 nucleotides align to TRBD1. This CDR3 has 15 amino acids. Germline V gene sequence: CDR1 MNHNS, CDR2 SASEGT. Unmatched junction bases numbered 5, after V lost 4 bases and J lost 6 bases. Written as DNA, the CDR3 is TGTGCCAGCAGTGCCCAGGGGGCGCCTAATTCACCCCTCCACTTT. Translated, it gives CASSAQGAPNSPLHF.